This is a list of T cell receptor beta chains from one sample in a study of T cells in Graves' hyperthyroidism and ophthalmopathy. TCRdb re-analysed the multiplex PCR reads in MiXCR, keeping a single row per CDR3 protein. Here the sample spans 450,000 to 500,000 distinct CDR3 sequences, approximately 22% being singletons. The sequenced sample consisted of blood. The receptors here all came from an older woman with Graves' ophthalmopathy. Each CDR3 is given with its conserved first and last residue. The D gene is left open where the match is weak. The size field is filled for only some rows; it gives once, few, many or a size class.

CDR3: CASRSGESPLHF
DNA: TGTGCCAGCAGGTCTGGGGAATCACCCCTCCACTTT
D: -
J: TRBJ1-6
size: -
V: TRBV28

CDR3: CASSQVGGLRTSNTEAFF
DNA: TGTGCCAGCAGCCAAGTGGGAGGCCTGAGGACTTCAAACACTGAAGCTTTCTTT
D: -
J: TRBJ1-1
size: -
V: TRBV4-2

CDR3: CSASGSSYNEQFF
DNA: TGCAGTGCTAGCGGGAGCTCCTACAATGAGCAGTTCTTC
D: -
J: TRBJ2-1
size: -
V: TRBV20-1

CDR3: CASSLAYESSYNEQFF
DNA: TGTGCCAGCAGCTTAGCCTACGAGAGCTCCTACAATGAGCAGTTCTTC
D: -
J: TRBJ2-1
size: few
V: TRBV11-2

CDR3: CASSDPTGQFF
DNA: TGTGCCAGCAGTGACCCGACAGGGCAGTTCTTC
D: -
J: TRBJ2-1
size: -
V: TRBV2

CDR3: CASSLRGVEAFF
DNA: TGTGCCAGCAGCTTGAGGGGGGTTGAAGCTTTCTTT
D: -
J: TRBJ1-1
size: -
V: TRBV5-5

CDR3: CASSPGQGRTNEKLFF
DNA: TGTGCCAGCAGTCCTGGACAGGGGAGGACTAATGAAAAACTGTTTTTT
D: TRBD1
J: TRBJ1-4
size: many
V: TRBV12-3/TRBV12-4

CDR3: CASSLGTGSWADEQFF
DNA: TGTGCCAGCAGCCTGGGGACAGGGTCTTGGGCGGATGAGCAGTTCTTC
D: TRBD1
J: TRBJ2-1
size: few
V: TRBV14

CDR3: CASRGTRLTGELFF
DNA: TGTGCCAGCAGGGGAACACGTCTCACCGGGGAGCTGTTTTTT
D: -
J: TRBJ2-2
size: few
V: TRBV6-1

CDR3: CASSGYRGLAYNEQFF
DNA: TGTGCCAGCAGTGGGTACAGGGGACTAGCCTACAATGAGCAGTTCTTC
D: -
J: TRBJ2-1
size: many
V: TRBV6-1

CDR3: CATSRDLGHQERPEKLFF
DNA: TGTGCCACCAGCAGAGATCTGGGACATCAGGAGCGGCCTGAAAAACTGTTTTTT
D: -
J: TRBJ1-4
size: -
V: TRBV15

CDR3: CASSQGKDGYTF
DNA: TGTGCCAGCAGCCAAGGGAAGGATGGCTACACCTTC
D: -
J: TRBJ1-2
size: -
V: TRBV3-1

CDR3: CASSFVDEQYF
DNA: TGTGCCAGCAGTTTTGTGGACGAGCAGTACTTC
D: -
J: TRBJ2-7
size: -
V: TRBV6-1

CDR3: CASIEGLGTEAFF
DNA: TGTGCCAGCATCGAAGGGTTGGGCACTGAAGCTTTCTTT
D: -
J: TRBJ1-1
size: -
V: TRBV25-1

CDR3: CASSRQMLNTEAFF
DNA: TGTGCCAGCAGCCGGCAGATGTTGAACACTGAAGCTTTCTTT
D: -
J: TRBJ1-1
size: few
V: TRBV14

CDR3: CASSGGQGLGYTF
DNA: TGTGCCAGCAGCGGCGGACAGGGTCTTGGCTACACCTTC
D: TRBD1
J: TRBJ1-2
size: -
V: TRBV9

CDR3: CASSTGLAGGELQFF
DNA: TGTGCCAGCAGTACCGGACTAGCGGGAGGGGAATTGCAGTTCTTC
D: TRBD2
J: TRBJ2-1
size: -
V: TRBV6-2/TRBV6-3

CDR3: CSARLQRERNTGELFF
DNA: TGCAGTGCTAGACTCCAGCGGGAGAGGAACACCGGGGAGCTGTTTTTT
D: TRBD2
J: TRBJ2-2
size: -
V: TRBV20-1

CDR3: CASSFRDRPTDTQYF
DNA: TGTGCCAGCAGCTTCCGGGACAGGCCCACAGATACGCAGTATTTT
D: TRBD1
J: TRBJ2-3
size: many
V: TRBV7-2

CDR3: CASTHSKKTEAFF
DNA: TGTGCCAGCACCCACTCTAAAAAAACTGAAGCTTTCTTT
D: -
J: TRBJ1-1
size: few
V: TRBV6-1

CDR3: CASSPRAGAFEAFF
DNA: TGTGCCAGCAGTCCTCGGGCAGGAGCGTTTGAAGCTTTCTTT
D: -
J: TRBJ1-1
size: many
V: TRBV27

CDR3: CASSQVIHQPQHF
DNA: TGCGCCAGCAGCCAAGTCATCCATCAGCCCCAGCATTTT
D: -
J: TRBJ1-5
size: -
V: TRBV4-1

CDR3: CASSRQGGGEQFF
DNA: TGTGCCAGCAGCCGACAGGGTGGGGGTGAGCAGTTCTTC
D: TRBD1
J: TRBJ2-1
size: few
V: TRBV9